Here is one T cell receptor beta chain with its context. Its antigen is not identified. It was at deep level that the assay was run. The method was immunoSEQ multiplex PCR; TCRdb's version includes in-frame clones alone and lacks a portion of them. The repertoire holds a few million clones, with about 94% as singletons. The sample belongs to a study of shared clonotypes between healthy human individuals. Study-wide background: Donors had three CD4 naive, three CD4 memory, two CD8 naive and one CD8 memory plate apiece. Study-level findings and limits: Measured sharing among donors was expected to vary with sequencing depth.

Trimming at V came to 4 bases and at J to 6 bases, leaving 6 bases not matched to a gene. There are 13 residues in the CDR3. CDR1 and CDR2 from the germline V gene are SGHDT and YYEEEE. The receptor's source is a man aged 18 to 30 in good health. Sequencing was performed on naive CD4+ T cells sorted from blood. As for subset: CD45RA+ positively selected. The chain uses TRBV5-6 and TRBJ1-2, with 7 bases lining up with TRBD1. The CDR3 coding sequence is TGTGCCAGCAGCATAGACAGGGATAATGGCTACACCTTC. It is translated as CASSIDRDNGYTF.